This T cell receptor (beta chain) was captured by sequencing in a study of control samples from healthy donors and cancer patients. As to this clone: Other DNA sequences in the same sample also yield this CDR3.

Generated by immunoSEQ multiplex PCR, the TCRdb table keeps only in-frame clones and is missing some. The table lists about 92,000 clones, more than 75% of them singletons. The V end lost 2 bases, the J end lost 4 bases, and 9 bases lay between the germline ends. The V gene's germline CDR1 is MNHEY and CDR2 SVGAGI. The CDR3 has 14 amino acids. The sample taken for sequencing was blood. The chain has TRBV6-5 and TRBJ1-5, with D possibly being TRBD1 (5 bases). The receptor was isolated from an older woman in good health. CDR3 in DNA: TGTGCCAGCAGTTACGGCGGGGGAAATCAGCCCCAGCATTTT. This sequence encodes CASSYGGGNQPQHF.